This entry lists 32 T cell receptor beta chains sequenced from one sample in a study of T cells in Graves' hyperthyroidism and ophthalmopathy. TCR beta CDR3 regions were amplified from RNA. HTBI primers were used for first-round RT-PCR of the TCR CDR3. MiXCR was run by TCRdb on the multiplex PCR reads, yielding one entry per CDR3 protein. This sample yields about 560,000 distinct CDR3 sequences, of which 16% are seen a single time; roughly 18% belongs to the top ten. The sequencing input was blood. Receptors were obtained from a woman younger than 35 with Graves' hyperthyroidism.

The genes are TRBV29-1 and TRBJ2-7; 12 bases align to TRBD2. Germline values: CDR1 SQVTM, CDR2 ANQGSEA. The CDR3 totals 14 residues. V lost 4 bases to trimming and J lost 3 bases; unmatched junction nucleotides: 4. The CDR3 spells CSVVSSGRGYEQYF. For the CDR3, the DNA is TGCAGCGTTGTTTCTAGCGGGAGGGGCTACGAGCAGTACTTC.

The chain uses TRBV2 and TRBJ2-5; a weak D match, TRBD2 (7 bases). The CDR3 is made up of 16 amino acids. The ends were cut back, 6 bases at V and 1 base at J, with 18 bases in the middle. Germline CDR1 and CDR2: SNHLY and FYNNEI. The CDR3 protein is CASSLGSAGAQETQYF. CDR3 sequence (DNA): TGTGCCAGCAGCTTGGGGTCGGCGGGGGCCCAAGAGACCCAGTACTTC.

This clonotype was picked up many times. The chain carries TRBV28 and TRBJ1-5; TRBD1 matches 8 bases. The germline V gene encodes CDR1 MDHEN and CDR2 SYDVKM. V shed 3 bases, J shed 7 bases, and the junction held 8 bases outside the gene matches. The CDR3 is made up of 15 amino acids. The DNA of the CDR3 is TGTGCCAGCAGTTTCGTCCAGGGGGCGCGACAGCCCCAGCATTTT. Residues: CASSFVQGARQPQHF.

This clonotype was detected a few times. The rearrangement joins TRBV6-1 to TRBJ2-2, with D possibly being TRBD2 (7 bases). Per the germline V gene, CDR1 is MNHNS and CDR2 is SASEGT. Trimming stripped 6 bases from V and 5 bases from J, with 13 bases between. The CDR3 sequence is 14 residues long. The CDR3 spells CASRPGGRTGELFF. The CDR3 coding sequence is TGTGCCAGCAGGCCGGGGGGCAGAACCGGGGAGCTGTTTTTT.

In its sample, this clonotype was seen many times. A read error may account for a junction end that differs from germline. The chain recombines TRBV12-3 or TRBV12-4 with TRBJ2-6; D perhaps matches TRBD1 (6 bases). This CDR3 has 15 amino acids. The CDR3 protein is CASSLGTGLSGVADF. In nucleotides, the CDR3 is TGTGCCAGCAGTTTAGGCACAGGGCTCTCCGGGGTCGCTGACTTC.

The V and J genes are TRBV6-1 and TRBJ2-2; TRBD1 matches at 7 bases. The ends lost 5 bases at V and 3 bases at J; junction bases unmatched: 12. The CDR3 loop spans 17 amino acids. The germline gives CDR1 MNHNS, CDR2 SASEGT. DNA of the CDR3: TGTGCCAGCAGTCCCCTGGACAGGTTTCCGGACACCGGGGAGCTGTTTTTT. Translating gives CASSPLDRFPDTGELFF.

The J gene is TRBJ2-1, the V gene TRBV24-1; 10 nucleotides agree with TRBD2. This CDR3 contains 18 residues. The V segment lost 4 bases and the J segment 15 bases; nucleotides outside the gene matches: 23. The germline CDR1 and CDR2 sequences are KGHDR and SFDVKD. CDR3 residues: CATSDPREEREGLIGVFF. In nucleotides, the CDR3 is TGTGCCACCAGTGACCCGAGGGAGGAGCGGGAGGGCTTAATAGGGGTGTTCTTC.

The V and J genes are TRBV12-3 or TRBV12-4 and TRBJ2-1; 14 bases are a match to TRBD2. The CDR3 totals 18 residues. V lost 6 bases and J lost 6; bases outside the gene matches: 13. The CDR3 DNA sequence: TGTGCCAGCAGCCCCCATGGGACTAGCGGGAGATTACCCAATGAGCAGTTCTTC. Encoded protein: CASSPHGTSGRLPNEQFF.

The table lists this clonotype with many counts. The CDR3 loop is CATSDFGTAETQYF. DNA for the CDR3: TGTGCCACCAGTGATTTCGGGACCGCCGAGACCCAGTACTTC. The V call is TRBV24-1, the J call TRBJ2-5; D is perhaps TRBD1 or TRBD2 (5 bases each). The length of the CDR3 is 14 residues. The germline V and J ends were trimmed by 1 base and 5 bases, with 10 bases remaining between them. CDR1 and CDR2 (germline): KGHDR, SFDVKD.

The chain is built from TRBV24-1 and TRBJ2-1; D not resolved. This CDR3 has 14 residues. Germline CDR1 and CDR2: KGHDR and SFDVKD. Between the trimmed V and J ends, which lost 9 bases and 2 bases, there was a span of 13 bases. The DNA for the CDR3 is TGTGCCACCCGTGCCGGCGGAACCTACAATGAGCAGTTCTTC. Translation gives CATRAGGTYNEQFF.

This clonotype turned up a few times. The chain is built from TRBV18 and TRBJ2-2, with TRBD2 identical over 14 bases. The junction had 5 bases not matched to a gene; V was cut back by 4 bases and J by 7 bases. Germline values: CDR1 KGHSH, CDR2 LQKENI. There are 16 residues in the CDR3. Here the CDR3 reads CASSRTSGRSDGELFF. CDR3 coding DNA: TGTGCCAGCTCACGGACTAGCGGGAGGTCTGACGGGGAGCTGTTTTTT.

The chain combines TRBV12-3 or TRBV12-4 with TRBJ1-5; D uncertain. V gave up 3 bases and J gave up 1 base, with 4 bases separating them. This CDR3 has 13 residues. For the CDR3, the DNA is TGTGCCAGCAGTTTGCCCAGCAATCAGCCCCAGCATTTT. Protein sequence: CASSLPSNQPQHF.

This clonotype was observed a few times. The genes are TRBV7-2 and TRBJ1-2, with unresolved D. V was trimmed by 5 bases and J by 4 bases, leaving 14 bases between them. The CDR3 sequence is 14 residues long. In germline, CDR1 is SGHTA, CDR2 FQGNSA. As DNA, the CDR3 is TGTGCCAGCAGCGTGGACCAGAAGGGCTATGGCTACACCTTC. Protein sequence: CASSVDQKGYGYTF.

This clonotype was counted at least ten times. The chain links TRBV18 to TRBJ2-1, with D unresolved. Trimming took off 2 bases at V and 0 bases at J, with 8 bases between the two ends. This CDR3 has 15 amino acids. Per germline, CDR1 KGHSH and CDR2 LQKENI. This CDR3 is CASSPGTTSYNEQFF. The CDR3, as DNA: TGTGCCAGCTCACCAGGAACGACCTCCTACAATGAGCAGTTCTTC.

There are a few counts of this clonotype. This chain joins TRBV10-1 and TRBJ2-7; D possibly corresponds to TRBD1 (5 bases). This CDR3 spans 12 amino acids. The germline V and J ends were trimmed by 3 bases and 3 bases, with 6 bases remaining between them. Germline-derived CDR1 and CDR2 are WNHNN and SYGVQD (reference sequence). The CDR3 sequence is CASSDRDYEQYF. In nucleotides, the CDR3 is TGCGCCAGCAGTGACAGGGACTACGAGCAGTACTTC.

This clonotype came up a few times. J is TRBJ2-1 and V is TRBV3-1; D is ambiguous. The germline V gene encodes CDR1 LGHDT and CDR2 YNNKEL (reference sequence). V was shortened by 4 bases and J by 7 bases, with 14 bases between the two germline ends. The CDR3 has 14 amino acids. Here the CDR3 DNA reads TGTGCCAGCAGCCTCTTCTCCTCCTTTAATGAGCAGTTCTTC. Protein sequence: CASSLFSSFNEQFF.

This clonotype occurred many times. This chain joins TRBV12-3 or TRBV12-4 and TRBJ1-2; the D gene is possibly TRBD1 (5 bases). V was shortened by 3 bases and J by 4 bases, with 12 bases between the two germline ends. The CDR3 spans 14 residues. As DNA, the CDR3 is TGTGCCAGCAGTTTGACACAGGTCCTCTATGGCTACACCTTC. Protein: CASSLTQVLYGYTF.

This clonotype was seen at least ten times. V is TRBV2 and J is TRBJ2-7; D is undetermined. Germline CDR1 reads SNHLY; CDR2 reads FYNNEI. The CDR3 covers 12 residues. V shed 6 bases and J shed 1 base, with 7 bases lying between them. CDR3 amino acids: CASSARSYEQYF. The CDR3 nucleotides are TGTGCCAGCAGCGCTAGATCCTACGAGCAGTACTTC.

There are a few counts of this clonotype. V is TRBV20-1 and J is TRBJ1-1, with D possibly being TRBD1 (6 bases). CDR1 and CDR2 (germline): DFQATT, SNEGSKA (reference sequence). The CDR3 runs to 15 residues. Trimming shortened V by 6 bases and J by 2 bases, and 19 bases separated the two germline ends. The CDR3 DNA sequence: TGCAGTGCGAGTCGTAATGGGGGCCTAAACACTGAAGCTTTCTTT. It specifies CSASRNGGLNTEAFF.

The rearrangement uses TRBV10-2 and TRBJ2-5, with D uncertain. Trimming left V 0 bases short and J 5 bases short, with 7 bases between. This CDR3 has 13 residues. Germline V gene data show CDR1 as WSHSY and CDR2 as SAAADI. The DNA for the CDR3 is TGCGCCAGCAGTGAGTCGGGTTTGGAGACCCAGTACTTC. Its translation: CASSESGLETQYF.

Notes on this clonotype: The CDR3 does not end in the conserved phenylalanine or tryptophan, so this is likely a read error. The V call is TRBV12-3 or TRBV12-4, the J call TRBJ2-7; TRBD2 is a possible D gene (6 bases). The CDR3 covers 14 residues. V was trimmed by 4 bases and J by 3 bases, leaving 13 bases between them. In DNA, the CDR3 is TGTGCCAGCAGTTCCTTGACTAGGAACTACGAGCAGTACCTC. Its translation: CASSSLTRNYEQYL.

This clonotype was seen a few times. The chain recombines TRBV28 with TRBJ2-1; the D gene is possibly TRBD1 (5 bases). V was cut by 1 base and J by 4 bases, with 14 bases left in between. There are 16 residues in the CDR3. Germline values: CDR1 MDHEN, CDR2 SYDVKM. The CDR3 reads CASSLYVTPGYNEQFF. CDR3 coding DNA: TGTGCCAGCAGTTTATATGTGACCCCAGGGTACAATGAGCAGTTCTTC.

This clonotype appeared a single time. V is TRBV11-2 and J is TRBJ2-7; TRBD2 agrees at 16 bases. The J segment lost 2 bases and the V segment lost 6 bases, leaving 7 bases of the junction unmatched. The CDR3 is made up of 17 amino acids. Germline CDR1 is SGHAT and CDR2 is FQNNGV. CDR3 DNA sequence: TGTGCCAGCAGGTCAACCGGGACTAGCGGGGGGGCCTACGAGCAGTACTTC. The encoded protein is CASRSTGTSGGAYEQYF.

This clonotype has more than one count but fewer than ten. V is TRBV11-2 and J is TRBJ2-5; D unresolved. The CDR3 length is 13 residues. The V end lost 0 bases, the J end lost 3 bases, and 5 bases lay between the germline ends. Germline V gives CDR1 SGHAT, CDR2 FQNNGV. CDR3 sequence: CASSLDVEETQYF. The CDR3 nucleotides are TGTGCCAGCAGCTTAGACGTAGAAGAGACCCAGTACTTC.

CDR3: CSANRKWGPSTDTQYF. The CDR3 coding sequence is TGCAGTGCAAACAGGAAATGGGGGCCGAGCACAGATACGCAGTATTTT. The chain recombines TRBV20-1 with TRBJ2-3, with a tentative D call TRBD1 (6 bases). This CDR3 has 16 amino acids. CDR1 DFQATT and CDR2 SNEGSKA come from the germline V gene (reference sequence). V was shortened by 6 bases and J by 0 bases, with 19 bases between the two germline ends.

This clonotype has at least ten counts. The chain carries TRBV11-2 and TRBJ2-1, with 13 bases lining up with TRBD2. This CDR3 comprises 16 residues. Germline lookup yields CDR1 SGHAT and CDR2 FQNNGV. The J segment lost 7 bases and the V segment lost 5 bases, leaving 8 bases of the junction unmatched. CDR3 in amino acids: CASSQETTSGRNEQFF. Here the CDR3 DNA reads TGTGCCAGCAGCCAGGAAACGACTAGCGGGAGGAATGAGCAGTTCTTC.

This clonotype showed up many times. The J gene is TRBJ1-5, the V gene TRBV15; weak D call: TRBD1 (5 bases). The CDR3 loop spans 15 amino acids. V dropped 0 bases and J dropped 4 bases, with 10 bases sitting between them. The germline V gene has CDR1 LNHNV and CDR2 YYDKDF (reference sequence). This CDR3 is CATSRDRAGNQPQHF. CDR3 nucleotide sequence: TGTGCCACCAGCAGAGATAGGGCAGGGAATCAGCCCCAGCATTTT.

In its sample, this clonotype was seen many times. A read error may account for a junction end that differs from germline. This chain links TRBV10-3 with TRBJ1-5, with unresolved D. Germline V CDR1 and CDR2: ENHRY, SYGVKD. This CDR3 spans 14 amino acids. For the CDR3, the DNA is TGTGCCATCCGTGAACACCGGGATGATCAGCCCCAGCATTTT. Translated: CAIREHRDDQPQHF.

The chain is built from TRBV20-1 and TRBJ1-1; D unresolved. The CDR3 spans 11 residues. CDR1 and CDR2 from the germline V gene are DFQATT and SNEGSKA (reference sequence). CDR3 sequence (DNA): TGCGGGTCGAAAATGAACACTGAAGCTTTCTTT. Protein product: CGSKMNTEAFF.

The chain has TRBV6-1 and TRBJ1-2, with D possibly matching TRBD1 (6 bases). This CDR3 comprises 15 residues. In germline, CDR1 is MNHNS, CDR2 SASEGT. V lost 8 bases to trimming and J lost 3 bases, with 19 bases between them. CDR3 region: CASSGSGALDYGYTF. CDR3 bases: TGTGCCAGCTCAGGTTCGGGGGCGCTGGACTATGGCTACACCTTC.

This clonotype was counted at least ten times. The V gene is TRBV2, the J gene TRBJ1-1; 8 positions agree with TRBD1. The V gene end was trimmed by 7 bases and the J gene end by 5 bases; junction bases not matched to a gene: 9. This CDR3 is 14 amino acids long. Per the germline V gene, CDR1 is SNHLY and CDR2 is FYNNEI. CDR3 bases: TGTGCCAGCAAAGTGAGGACAGGGTGGACTGAAGCTTTCTTT. This sequence encodes CASKVRTGWTEAFF.

DNA for the CDR3: TGCAGCGGACAGGGGGCGGACACCGGGGAGCTGTTTTTT. It translates to CSGQGADTGELFF. The chain is built from TRBV29-1 and TRBJ2-2; 10 bases map to TRBD1. The CDR3 contains 13 residues. J was trimmed by 3 bases and V by 7 bases; bases with no gene match: 2. Germline values: CDR1 SQVTM, CDR2 ANQGSEA.